One sample yielded the 18 T cell receptor beta chains listed below, sequenced in a study of blood T cell repertoires in COVID-19. Using immunoSEQ multiplex PCR, the repertoire was profiled, and TCRdb retains in-frame clones only, with some absent. The data hold more than 80,000 clones, with approximately 88% observed a single time. The sequencing sample was made of peripheral blood. The receptors come from an elderly woman with active or convalescent COVID-19.

This clone has a handful of counts. The chain employs TRBV19 and TRBJ1-4; 10 bases line up with TRBD1. The CDR3 is 16 amino acids. The V segment lost 6 bases and the J segment 7 bases; nucleotides outside the gene matches: 11. Per the germline V gene, CDR1 is LNHDA and CDR2 is SQIVND (reference sequence). The CDR3 nucleotides are TGTGCCAGTAGCCTAACCCCGGGACAGGGGAGTGAAAAACTGTTTTTT. This encodes CASSLTPGQGSEKLFF.

Written as DNA, the CDR3 is TGTGCCAGTAGAGGGACAGGGACTGAAAAACTGTTTTTT. Residues: CASRGTGTEKLFF. The V and J genes are TRBV19 and TRBJ1-4; 9 nucleotides align to TRBD1. The V and J ends lost 6 bases and 7 bases, in that order; junction bases with no gene match: 3. In germline, CDR1 is LNHDA, CDR2 SQIVND (reference sequence). The CDR3 sequence is 13 residues long.

The chain joins TRBV11-3 to TRBJ2-5; D not resolved. This CDR3 region has 14 residues. Germline-derived CDR1 and CDR2 are SGHNT and YENEEA. Between the trimmed V and J ends, which lost 5 bases and 4 bases, there was a span of 14 bases. CDR3 loop: CASSQSPNGETQYF. The CDR3 DNA reads TGTGCCAGCAGCCAAAGTCCTAACGGAGAGACCCAGTACTTC. The whole variable domain, remainder taken from reference TRBV11-3 and TRBJ2-5, is EAGVVQSPRYKIIEKKQPVAFWCNPISGHNTLYWYLQNLGQGPELLIRYENEEAVDDSQLPKDRFSAERLKGVDSTLKIQPAELGDSAVYLCASSQSPNGETQYFGPGTRLLVL.

This clone was detected only a few times. This rearrangement joins TRBV7-9 to TRBJ2-5, with no clear D. CDR1 and CDR2 (germline): SEHNR, FQNEAQ (reference sequence). CDR3 length equals 14 residues. The V gene lost 10 bases and the J gene lost 0 bases, with 15 bases spanning the gap. The CDR3, as DNA: TGTGCCACTTCGTTCTACCTACACCAAGAGACCCAGTACTTC. It translates to CATSFYLHQETQYF.

This clone occurred once. The junction shows a germline mismatch at one end, possibly a read error. The genes are TRBV18 and TRBJ2-7; D perhaps matches TRBD2 (5 bases). The CDR3 extends over 13 amino acids. Germline V gene sequence: CDR1 KGHSH, CDR2 LQKENI. CDR3 DNA: TGTGCCAGCTCGGTCACTAGTTCCTCCGAGCAGTACTTC. This gives the protein CASSVTSSSEQYF.

J is TRBJ2-3 and V is TRBV7-7; 7 positions match TRBD2. CDR1 is SSHAT and CDR2 is FNYEAQ in the germline V gene (reference sequence). After removal of 5 bases from V and 3 bases from J, the junction contained 5 bases not matched to a gene. There are 14 residues in the CDR3. Here the CDR3 DNA reads TGTGCCAGCAGCCGCATCGGGGGGACAGATACGCAGTATTTT. Its translation: CASSRIGGTDTQYF.

The chain links TRBV5-8 to TRBJ2-5; the match to TRBD2 covers 10 bases. The CDR3 loop spans 15 amino acids. In germline, CDR1 is SGHTS, CDR2 YDEGEE. V was pared by 4 bases and J by 1 base, with 4 bases of the junction left unmatched. CDR3 amino acids: CASSPGLAFQETQYF. As DNA, the CDR3 is TGTGCCAGCAGCCCGGGACTAGCGTTCCAAGAGACCCAGTACTTC.

The gene calls are TRBV18 and TRBJ2-3; TRBD1 matches at 7 bases. CDR3 length: 14 amino acids. The junction had 3 bases not matched to a gene; V was cut back by 5 bases and J by 1 base. Per the germline V gene, CDR1 is KGHSH and CDR2 is LQKENI. CDR3 amino acids: CASSSDRGTDTQYF. For the CDR3, the DNA is TGTGCCAGCTCATCAGACAGGGGCACAGATACGCAGTATTTT.

The chain combines TRBV12-3 or TRBV12-4 with TRBJ2-1; D unclear. There are 13 residues in the CDR3. V was shortened by 5 bases and J by 3 bases, with 8 bases between the two germline ends. CDR3 residues: CASSQQSYNEQFF. The CDR3 DNA reads TGTGCCAGCAGTCAACAGAGCTACAATGAGCAGTTCTTC.

A remark on this clone: One end of the junction does not line up with germline, which may come from a read error. This chain links TRBV19 with TRBJ1-2; 9 bases align to TRBD1. The CDR3 covers 13 residues. Germline-derived CDR1 and CDR2 are LNHDA and SQIVND (reference sequence). The CDR3 spells CASSSWDRVDVAF. The CDR3, as DNA: TGTGCCAGTAGTAGCTGGGACAGGGTCGACGTCGCCTTC.

This sequence joins TRBV27 and TRBJ2-2; TRBD2 aligns across 9 bases. Germline CDR1 is MNHEY and CDR2 is SMNVEV (reference sequence). The junction had 7 bases not matched to a gene; V was cut back by 1 base and J by 4 bases. This CDR3 has 17 residues. DNA for the CDR3: TGTGCCAGCAGTTTATTTCGGGAAGCGGGAGGCACCGGGGAGCTGTTTTTT. Translating gives CASSLFREAGGTGELFF.

This clone was counted between two and nine times. The chain employs TRBV19 and TRBJ1-6, with TRBD1 matching over 10 bases. Unmatched junction bases numbered 4, after V lost 3 bases and J lost 8 bases. This CDR3 spans 15 amino acids. CDR1 is LNHDA, CDR2 SQIVND, per germline (reference sequence). The DNA of the CDR3 is TGTGCCAGTAGTATTCCCGGGACAGGGGATTCACCCCTCCACTTT. Protein sequence: CASSIPGTGDSPLHF.

The gene calls are TRBV27 and TRBJ2-2; 11 nucleotides align to TRBD2. The germline CDR1 and CDR2 sequences are MNHEY and SMNVEV (reference sequence). The CDR3 has 18 amino acids. The junction had 13 bases not matched to a gene; V was cut back by 8 bases and J by 2 bases. The CDR3 loop reads CASHKGSGGAGNTGELFF. CDR3 DNA: TGTGCCAGCCACAAGGGTAGCGGGGGGGCCGGCAACACCGGGGAGCTGTTTTTT.

V gene TRBV6-2 or TRBV6-3 combines with J gene TRBJ2-1; TRBD2 might be the D (6 bases). The CDR3 contains 11 residues. V was clipped by 5 bases and J by 7 bases, with 6 bases between them. Germline V CDR1 and CDR2: MNHEY, SVGEGT. Here the CDR3 reads CASSLANEQFF. In nucleotides, the CDR3 is TGTGCCAGCAGTCTAGCGAATGAGCAGTTCTTC.

The chain couples TRBV10-3 to TRBJ2-1; tentatively, D is TRBD2 (5 bases). V dropped 1 base and J dropped 6 bases, with 7 bases sitting between them. The CDR3 is 13 residues long. Germline V gives CDR1 ENHRY, CDR2 SYGVKD. The CDR3 loop reads CAISEYTSNEQFF. In DNA form, the CDR3 reads TGTGCCATCAGTGAGTACACTAGCAATGAGCAGTTCTTC.

V is TRBV3-1 (or the pseudogene TRBV3-2) and J is TRBJ1-4, with TRBD1 matching over 7 bases. Per the germline V gene, CDR1 is LGHDT and CDR2 is YNNKEL (reference sequence). The CDR3 sequence is 15 residues long. Trimming removed 3 bases from V and 8 bases from J; junction bases left unmatched: 9. CDR3 sequence (DNA): TGTGCCAGCAGCCACAGACAGGGATTAAGGGAAAAACTGTTTTTT. Its translation: CASSHRQGLREKLFF.

The chain combines TRBV12-3 or TRBV12-4 with TRBJ2-1; D call uncertain. The germline V and J ends were trimmed by 6 bases and 0 bases, with 6 bases remaining between them. The CDR3 has 13 residues. The CDR3 nucleotides are TGTGCCAGCAGACTAAGCTCCTACAATGAGCAGTTCTTC. The encoded protein is CASRLSSYNEQFF.

J is TRBJ2-7 and V is TRBV7-2, with TRBD2 matching over 12 bases. V trimming: 3 bases; J trimming: 0 bases; junction bases outside the gene matches: 3. This CDR3 region has 16 residues. The germline V gene has CDR1 SGHTA and CDR2 FQGNSA. The CDR3 DNA sequence: TGTGCCAGCAGCTTCGGACTAGCGGGGAACTCCTACGAGCAGTACTTC. Translating gives CASSFGLAGNSYEQYF.